The source of this TCR beta chain is a study of blood T cell repertoires in COVID-19. Study as a whole: The United States, Italy and Spain provided the acute and convalescent COVID-19 samples. The analysed material was cDNA or gDNA that came from T cells, B-cell-depleted T cells, or PBMCs.

In the authors' methods: Reference gene primers were amplified, and this amplification served to estimate nucleated cell counts. Sequenced by immunoSEQ multiplex PCR; TCRdb stores in-frame clones only, minus some. The DNA gave D and trimming, while V, J and clone size come from that table. The sample lists just over 150,000 clones, 80% to 95% seen once, with 4.8% in the top ten. Germline CDR1 MNHEY, CDR2 SVGAGI. V was pared by 6 bases and J by 2 bases, with 9 bases of the junction left unmatched. CDR3 length: 15 amino acids. This receptor was taken from a man aged 25-45 years with COVID-19, enrolled during active disease. V and J are TRBV6-5 and TRBJ2-7; TRBD1 matches 8 bases. The sample taken for sequencing was peripheral blood. CDR3: CASRSQDRAPYEQYF. The DNA for the CDR3 is TGTGCCAGCAGATCCCAGGACAGGGCACCCTACGAGCAGTACTTC.